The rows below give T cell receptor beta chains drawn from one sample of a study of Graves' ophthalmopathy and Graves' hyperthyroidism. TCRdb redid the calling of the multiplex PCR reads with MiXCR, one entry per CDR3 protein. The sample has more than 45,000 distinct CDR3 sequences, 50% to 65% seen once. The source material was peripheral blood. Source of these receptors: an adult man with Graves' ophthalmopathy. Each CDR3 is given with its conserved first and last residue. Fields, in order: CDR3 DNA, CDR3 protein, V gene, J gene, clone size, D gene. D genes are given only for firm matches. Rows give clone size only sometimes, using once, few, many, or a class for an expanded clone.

TGCAGTGCTAGACCCGCTCGGGACAGTCAGGTGGAGACCCAGTACTTC	CSARPARDSQVETQYF	TRBV20-1	TRBJ2-5	-	TRBD1
TGTGCCAGCCGGGCTAGCGGGGGGGTCCTCCCCGGGGAGCTGTTTTTT	CASRASGGVLPGELFF	TRBV2	TRBJ2-2	many	TRBD2
TGTGTCAGCAGCATTCGGGACCGGCCCCAACATTTT	CVSSIRDRPQHF	TRBV7-9	TRBJ1-5	once	-
TGTGCCAGCAGCCCGACAGGACTAAGGAATTCACCCCTCCACTTT	CASSPTGLRNSPLHF	TRBV11-2	TRBJ1-6	many	-
TGCAGTGCGTATTCGGGACAGGGCAATAATTCACCCCTCCACTTT	CSAYSGQGNNSPLHF	TRBV20-1	TRBJ1-6	medium-sized	TRBD1
TGCGCCAGCACCGACACAGATACGCAGTATTTT	CASTDTDTQYF	TRBV5-1	TRBJ2-3	many	-
TGTGCCACCAGTGATTTGAGTCAGGGGGCACAGACCCAGTACTTC	CATSDLSQGAQTQYF	TRBV24-1	TRBJ2-5	many	TRBD1
TGTGCCAGCGGAATCAAGGGGATTTATAATTCACCCCTCCACTTT	CASGIKGIYNSPLHF	TRBV7-9	TRBJ1-6	many	-
TGTGCCGGCAGCCTCAGCGGGAGTAATGAGCAGTTCTTC	CAGSLSGSNEQFF	TRBV7-9	TRBJ2-1	-	TRBD2
TGTGCCAGCAGCACAGTTGTTATCCCCTACGAGCAGTACTTC	CASSTVVIPYEQYF	TRBV5-6	TRBJ2-7	-	-
TGTGCCAGCAGCTTGATGGTAACCACCACACAAGAGACCCAGTACTTC	CASSLMVTTTQETQYF	TRBV5-4	TRBJ2-5	-	-
TGTGCCAGCAGCCAAGAACAGGGGAACATTCAGTACTTC	CASSQEQGNIQYF	TRBV4-2	TRBJ2-4	many	TRBD1
TGTGCCAGCAGCCCCCGAGGGACTAGCGGGAGAGGTCTCCATGAGCAGTTCTTC	CASSPRGTSGRGLHEQFF	TRBV9	TRBJ2-1	-	TRBD2
TGTGCCATCCGGGGGCAGGGAAGCAATGAGCAGTTCTTC	CAIRGQGSNEQFF	TRBV7-9	TRBJ2-1	-	-
TGTGCCAGCAGTAAAGTAACAGGGTTCGCTGAAGCTTTCTTT	CASSKVTGFAEAFF	TRBV6-1	TRBJ1-1	many	-
TGTGTCAGCAGAGCGGAGTGGACTAGCCAAGAGACCCAGTACTTC	CVSRAEWTSQETQYF	TRBV9	TRBJ2-5	-	TRBD2
TGTGCCAGCATCCAGGGGGACTACGAGCAGTACTTC	CASIQGDYEQYF	TRBV2	TRBJ2-7	-	TRBD1
TGTGCCAGAGTACCATTGTCAGGGGTCGATGGCTACACCTTC	CARVPLSGVDGYTF	TRBV2	TRBJ1-2	-	-
TGTGCCAGCAGTTTAGGCGGGGGGCCTCACAATGAGCAGTTCTTC	CASSLGGGPHNEQFF	TRBV12-3/TRBV12-4	TRBJ2-1	many	TRBD2
TGTGCCAGCAGCTTAGATGTAAACAATGAGCAGTTCTTC	CASSLDVNNEQFF	TRBV11-2	TRBJ2-1	many	-
TGTGCCAGCAGCGCCAGCTCTAGCGGGAGAACAGATACGCAGTATTTT	CASSASSSGRTDTQYF	TRBV9	TRBJ2-3	many	TRBD2
TGTGCCAGCAGTCCCAACAGGGCTAGGGGAGAGACCCAGTACTTC	CASSPNRARGETQYF	TRBV2	TRBJ2-5	once	-
TGTGCCAGCAGCTTAGTAGCGGTAGCCGGGGAGCTGTTTTTT	CASSLVAVAGELFF	TRBV7-3	TRBJ2-2	-	-
TGCGCCAGCAGCCAAGACCCCGGGGTAGCGGGCTTAGCGGCCGGGGAGCTGTTTTTT	CASSQDPGVAGLAAGELFF	TRBV4-1	TRBJ2-2	few	TRBD2
TGCAGCGTTTATGGGGTGATTAGCACAGATACGCAGTATTTT	CSVYGVISTDTQYF	TRBV29-1	TRBJ2-3	many	-
TGCGCTAGCAGCCTGGACAGGGGGGACGCTGAAGCTTTCTTT	CASSLDRGDAEAFF	TRBV5-1	TRBJ1-1	-	TRBD1
TGCGCCAGCAGCCAAGGACTAGCGGGTCGGGGCACGAAGACCCAGTACTTC	CASSQGLAGRGTKTQYF	TRBV4-1	TRBJ2-5	many	TRBD2
TGTGCCAGCAGTGCCGGACAGACGGGAAACACCATATATTTT	CASSAGQTGNTIYF	TRBV6-1	TRBJ1-3	many	-
TGTGCCAGTAGTGGGCAGGGCGCAGATACGCAGTATTTT	CASSGQGADTQYF	TRBV19	TRBJ2-3	-	-